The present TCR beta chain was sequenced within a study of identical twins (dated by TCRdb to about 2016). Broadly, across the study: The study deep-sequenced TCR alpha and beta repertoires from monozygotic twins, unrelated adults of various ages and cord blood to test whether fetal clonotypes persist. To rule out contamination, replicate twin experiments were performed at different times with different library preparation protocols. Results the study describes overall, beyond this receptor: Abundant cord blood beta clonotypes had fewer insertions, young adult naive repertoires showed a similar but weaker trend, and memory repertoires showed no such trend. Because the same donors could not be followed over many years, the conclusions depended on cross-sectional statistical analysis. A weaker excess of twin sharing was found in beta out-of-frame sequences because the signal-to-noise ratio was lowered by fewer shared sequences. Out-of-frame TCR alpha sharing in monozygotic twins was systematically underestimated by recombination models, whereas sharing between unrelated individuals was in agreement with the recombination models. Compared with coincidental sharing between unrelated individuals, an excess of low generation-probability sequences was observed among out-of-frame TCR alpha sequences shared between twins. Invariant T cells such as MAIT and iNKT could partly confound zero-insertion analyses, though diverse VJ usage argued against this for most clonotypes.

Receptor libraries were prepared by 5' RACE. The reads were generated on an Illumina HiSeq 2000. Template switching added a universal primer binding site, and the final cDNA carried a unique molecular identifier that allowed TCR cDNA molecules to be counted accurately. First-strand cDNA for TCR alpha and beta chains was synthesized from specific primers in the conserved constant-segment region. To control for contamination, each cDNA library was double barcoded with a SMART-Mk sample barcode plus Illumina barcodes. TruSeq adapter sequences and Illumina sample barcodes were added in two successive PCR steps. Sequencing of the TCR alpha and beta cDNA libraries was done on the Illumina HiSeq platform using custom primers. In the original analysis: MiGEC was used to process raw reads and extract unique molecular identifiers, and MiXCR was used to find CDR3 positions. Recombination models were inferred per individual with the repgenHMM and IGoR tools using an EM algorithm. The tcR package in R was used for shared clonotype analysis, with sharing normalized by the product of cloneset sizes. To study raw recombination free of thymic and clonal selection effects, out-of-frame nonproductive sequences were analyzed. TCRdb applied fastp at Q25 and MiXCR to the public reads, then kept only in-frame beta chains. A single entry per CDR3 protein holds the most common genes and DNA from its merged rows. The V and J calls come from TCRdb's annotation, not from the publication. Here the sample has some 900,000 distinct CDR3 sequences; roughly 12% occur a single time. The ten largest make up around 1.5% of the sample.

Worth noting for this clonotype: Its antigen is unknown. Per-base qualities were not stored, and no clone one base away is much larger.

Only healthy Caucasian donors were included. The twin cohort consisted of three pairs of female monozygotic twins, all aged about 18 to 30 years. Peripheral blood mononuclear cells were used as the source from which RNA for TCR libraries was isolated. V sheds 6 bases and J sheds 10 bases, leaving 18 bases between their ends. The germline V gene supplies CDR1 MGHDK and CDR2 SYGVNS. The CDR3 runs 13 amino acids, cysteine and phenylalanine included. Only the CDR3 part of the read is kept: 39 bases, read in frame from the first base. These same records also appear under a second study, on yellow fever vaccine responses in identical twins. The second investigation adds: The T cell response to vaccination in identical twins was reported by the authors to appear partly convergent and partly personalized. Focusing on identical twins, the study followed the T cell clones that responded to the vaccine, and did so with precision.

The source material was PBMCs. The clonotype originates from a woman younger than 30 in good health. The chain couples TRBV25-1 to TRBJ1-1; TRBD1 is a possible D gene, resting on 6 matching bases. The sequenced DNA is TGTGCCAGCAGCGGCAGGGGAAGGGTCGGAGCTTTCTTT. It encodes CASSGRGRVGAFF.